The clone carrying this T cell receptor beta chain appeared many times. Its antigen is as yet unknown. The CDR3 extends over 18 amino acids. V was trimmed by 0 bases and J by 4 bases, leaving 19 bases between them. Per germline, CDR1 LGHNA and CDR2 YSLEER. These data originate in a study of T cells in Graves' hyperthyroidism and ophthalmopathy. Study in general: Peripheral blood was collected at initial diagnosis, before any treatment. The study, taken as a whole, reports: Appearing also in blood were most of the thyroid clonotypes expanded above 0.001.

Authors of the study amplified TCR beta CDR3 regions from RNA transcripts. The HTBI primer set was used in a first-round RT-PCR of the TCR CDR3. TCRdb used MiXCR to reprocess the multiplex PCR reads, holding one entry per CDR3 protein. The sample holds roughly 500,000 distinct CDR3 sequences; around 22% are singletons and the top ten take roughly 10%. The sequencing input was blood. The sequence was collected from a woman in her 30s with Graves' ophthalmopathy. V is TRBV4-3 and J is TRBJ1-5; the D is unclear. CDR3 sequence reads: CASSQDIGVNWQNQPQHF. The DNA of the CDR3 is TGCGCCAGCAGCCAAGATATCGGGGTAAACTGGCAAAATCAGCCCCAGCATTTT.